This T cell receptor (beta chain) comes out of a study of patients and donors after allogeneic stem cell transplantation. TCRdb re-derived calls from the RT-PCR reads in MiXCR, one entry per CDR3 protein. This sample carries hundreds of thousands of distinct CDR3 sequences, 16% of them seen once, and the ten largest clones take less than 8%. The sample consisted of blood, either unsorted or a sorted T cell fraction (not recorded which). This receptor was taken from a human donor who was either an allogeneic HSCT recipient or a stem cell or donor lymphocyte infusion donor (not recorded which). It is not recorded whose cells these are; they may come from a transplant donor.

CDR3 bases: TGTGCCAGCACCGGGACCGAGGTGGAGACCCAGTACTTC. Protein product: CASTGTEVETQYF. The V and J genes are TRBV6-6 and TRBJ2-5; D tentatively reads TRBD1 or TRBD2 (5 bases each). Between the trimmed V and J ends, which lost 7 bases and 5 bases, there was a span of 14 bases. CDR3 length: 13 residues. CDR1 and CDR2 (germline): MNHNY, SVGAGI (reference sequence).